The entry below gives a single T cell receptor (beta chain) sequence along with its context. These data originate in a study of blood T cell repertoires in COVID-19. Whole-study context: The United States, Italy and Spain were the sources of the acute and convalescent COVID-19 samples. Nucleic acid was either cDNA or gDNA, and it came from T cells, B-cell-depleted T cells, or PBMCs.

Germline-derived CDR1 and CDR2 are MDHEN and SYDVKM. The trim removed 6 bases at V and 6 bases at J, leaving 4 bases unmatched. The CDR3 contains 12 residues. This table comes from immunoSEQ multiplex PCR, and its TCRdb copy is limited to in-frame clones, with some not included. The table records roughly 96,000 clones, 82% of them present only once. This chain links TRBV28 with TRBJ1-1, with 7 nucleotides matching TRBD1. The TCR comes from a man older than 75 with acute or convalescent COVID-19. Sequencing used peripheral blood. The CDR3 is CASRSTGAEAFF. In nucleotides, the CDR3 is TGTGCCAGCAGATCTACAGGGGCTGAAGCTTTCTTT.